Listed below are T cell receptor beta chains from one sample, sequenced in a study of T-cell memory formation after mild COVID-19. Via MiXCR, TCRdb re-called the 5' RACE reads, giving one row per CDR3 protein. The top ten hold around 12% of the sample, which has 150,000 to 200,000 distinct CDR3 sequences, 25% to 40% seen once. The source material was PBMCs or a T cell subset sorted from them (not recorded which). These receptors were taken from an adult woman who had mild COVID-19 (a few samples of this study predate the infection). Cell type and time point are not known. The CDR3 runs from the conserved cysteine through the conserved F or W. The D gene is left open where the match is weak. For some rows the clone size is stated as once, few or many, or as a class when expanded; others skip it.

clone_size	v_call	d_call	j_call	cdr3_nt	cdr3_aa
many	TRBV9	.	TRBJ2-1	TGTGCCAGCAGCCCCCGAGTGGGGGGCTTCAACAATGAGCAGTTCTTC	CASSPRVGGFNNEQFF
few	TRBV12-3/TRBV12-4	.	TRBJ1-2	TGTGCCAGCAGTGCCCTAATAGTGTCCTATGGCTACACCTTC	CASSALIVSYGYTF
few	TRBV7-9	TRBD2	TRBJ2-7	TGTGCCAGCAGCTCATGGACTAGCGGGAGCGAGCAGTACTTC	CASSSWTSGSEQYF
few	TRBV12-3/TRBV12-4	.	TRBJ2-1	TGTGCCACCCAGGGGTCCGGCGGGATCTACAATGAGCAGTTCTTC	CATQGSGGIYNEQFF
once	TRBV20-1	TRBD1	TRBJ1-2	TGCAGTGCTCGGGACAGCGGTCTGAGGCGCTACACCTTC	CSARDSGLRRYTF
.	TRBV12-3/TRBV12-4	.	TRBJ2-7	TGTGCCTCGAAGGGGGGCTACGAGCAGTACTTC	CASKGGYEQYF
few	TRBV4-1	.	TRBJ2-5	TGCGCCAGCAGCCCGTCTTTAGAAGAGACCCAGTACTTC	CASSPSLEETQYF
once	TRBV3-1	.	TRBJ2-5	TGTGCCAGCCAAAAGGGGGACACATCCCAAGAGACCCAGTACTTC	CASQKGDTSQETQYF
once	TRBV7-9	.	TRBJ2-3	TGTGCCAGCAGCCCTAATAGTGAAGATACGCAGTATTTT	CASSPNSEDTQYF
.	TRBV29-1	.	TRBJ2-2	TGCAGCGTTGTTCCGAGTACGACCGGGGAGCTGTTTTTT	CSVVPSTTGELFF
few	TRBV7-9	TRBD1	TRBJ2-7	TGTGCCAGCAGCGGTACCGGGACAGGGTCGTACGAGCAGTACTTC	CASSGTGTGSYEQYF
.	TRBV7-6	.	TRBJ2-5	TGTGCCAGCAGCTCCCACTCGAGGGGATGGCAAGAGACCCAGTACTTC	CASSSHSRGWQETQYF
.	TRBV19	TRBD1	TRBJ2-5	TGTGCCAGTAGTAATGAGGGACAGGGTGGGGAGACCCAGTACTTC	CASSNEGQGGETQYF
.	TRBV20-1	TRBD1	TRBJ2-2	TGCAGTGCTAGGGTGACAGGGGGCGCCGGGGAGCTGTTTTTT	CSARVTGGAGELFF
many	TRBV5-5	.	TRBJ1-5	TGTGCCAGCAGCTTGGGAGGGAGCGGGAGCAATCAGCCCCAGCATTTT	CASSLGGSGSNQPQHF
.	TRBV29-1	.	TRBJ1-1	TGCAGCGTCGAAGGGCCCTACGGCACTGAAGCTTTCTTT	CSVEGPYGTEAFF
.	TRBV6-1	TRBD1	TRBJ1-5	TGTGCCAGCAGCATCACAGGGGAGGGCAATCAGCCCCAGCATTTT	CASSITGEGNQPQHF
few	TRBV5-1	TRBD2	TRBJ2-3	TGCGCCAGCAGCTTGGGGCTAGCGGGACCTATTAGCACAGATACGCAGTATTTT	CASSLGLAGPISTDTQYF
.	TRBV4-2	.	TRBJ2-2	TGTGCCAGCAGCCAAGATTGGGTAGCGTTGAACACCGGGGAGCTGTTTTTT	CASSQDWVALNTGELFF
many	TRBV20-1	.	TRBJ1-1	TGCAGTGCTCAACTTATGAACACTGAAGCTTTCTTT	CSAQLMNTEAFF
few	TRBV4-1	.	TRBJ2-5	TGCGCCAGCAGCCACCGGGACGGCTCCCAAGAGACCCAGTACTTC	CASSHRDGSQETQYF
.	TRBV12-3/TRBV12-4	.	TRBJ2-4	TGTGCCAGCAGTCCCGACTGGCAAGACATTCAGTACTTC	CASSPDWQDIQYF
.	TRBV4-1	TRBD1	TRBJ2-7	TGCGCCAGCAGCCAAGCGGCAGGGGGCGGAGAGCAGTACTTC	CASSQAAGGGEQYF
few	TRBV13	.	TRBJ2-6	TGTGCCAGCAGCTTAGGCCCCGCCGGGAGTGGGGCCAACGTCCTGACTTTC	CASSLGPAGSGANVLTF
few	TRBV6-2/TRBV6-3	TRBD1	TRBJ1-1	TGTGCCAGCAGCTTACAGGGGGGCTACGGAGGCACTGAAGCTTTCTTT	CASSLQGGYGGTEAFF
.	TRBV11-2	TRBD1	TRBJ2-7	TGTGCCAGCAGCTTAGAAGGACAGGGGGGCGACGAGCAGTACTTC	CASSLEGQGGDEQYF
few	TRBV24-1	.	TRBJ2-5	TGTGCCACCAGTTTAGGGAACCAAGAGACCCAGTACTTC	CATSLGNQETQYF
.	TRBV5-3	TRBD2	TRBJ2-1	TGTGCCAGAAGCTTAAGGCCCTCAGAGGCGGGAGGGTACAATGAGCAGTTCTTC	CARSLRPSEAGGYNEQFF
few	TRBV30	.	TRBJ2-7	TGTGCCTGGAGTGTACCTACCGGCTCCTACGAGCAGTACTTC	CAWSVPTGSYEQYF
few	TRBV24-1	TRBD2	TRBJ2-1	TGTGCCACCAGTGACCCGGGAGGGGCTTTTGAGCAGTTCTTC	CATSDPGGAFEQFF
.	TRBV20-1	.	TRBJ2-7	TGCAGTGCTAGGTACGCGACCTACGAGCAGTACTTC	CSARYATYEQYF
few	TRBV12-3/TRBV12-4	TRBD1	TRBJ1-1	TGTGCCAGCAGTTTAGCGGACAGGGGATTGAACACTGAAGCTTTCTTT	CASSLADRGLNTEAFF
.	TRBV29-1	TRBD1	TRBJ2-5	TGCAGCGTTGAGGGTTTGGGGTCCCCAGGGGGAGAGACCCAGTACTTC	CSVEGLGSPGGETQYF
few	TRBV7-6	TRBD1	TRBJ2-5	TGTGCCAGCAGCCCCGGGACAGACCCTCAAGAGACCCAGTACTTC	CASSPGTDPQETQYF
.	TRBV2	.	TRBJ2-5	TGTGCCAGCAGTTCCCAAGTCAAAAAAGAGACCCAGTACTTC	CASSSQVKKETQYF
.	TRBV25-1	TRBD1	TRBJ2-3	TGTGCCAGCAGTGAAAGGGGGCTAGGAGATACGCAGTATTTT	CASSERGLGDTQYF
.	TRBV4-2	TRBD2	TRBJ2-7	TGTGCCAGCAGCCAAGGTGCTAGCGGGAATTACGAGCAGTACTTC	CASSQGASGNYEQYF
few	TRBV4-2	.	TRBJ2-5	TGTGCCAGCAGCCAAGATCGGGGAGAAGAGACCCAGTACTTC	CASSQDRGEETQYF
.	TRBV29-1	TRBD1	TRBJ2-7	TGCAGCGTTAGACAGGGGGCCGCCTACGAGCAGTACTTC	CSVRQGAAYEQYF